This T cell receptor beta chain derives from a study of CD8+ T cells in alopecia areata. About the research overall: People stayed on tofacitinib for 6 to 18 months, then stopped the drug for 6 months. Findings and limits, study-wide: Across lesional scalp, and particularly alopecia totalis/universalis, clonality surpassed that of normal scalp.

The CDR3 is made up of 15 amino acids. Unmatched junction bases numbered 5, after V lost 5 bases and J lost 3 bases. The germline V gene encodes CDR1 MGHDK and CDR2 SYGVNS. Lesional scalp tissue (obtained by punch biopsy) and peripheral blood were collected from alopecia areata patients. Following RNA extraction, reverse transcription yielded cDNA that acted as the sequencing template. Data came from immunoSEQ multiplex PCR; TCRdb stores just in-frame clones and leaves some out. This table holds 100,000 to 150,000 clones, 45% to 60% found once. This clone was observed a handful of times. What it recognizes is unknown.

V gene TRBV25-1 combines with J gene TRBJ2-2; the match to TRBD1 covers 8 bases. The sample in question was CD4+ T cells sorted from blood, obtained at week 0. The clonotype was recovered from a human donor with alopecia areata. The CDR3 loop reads CASSSGGADTGELFF. The CDR3, as DNA: TGTGCCAGCAGTTCAGGGGGCGCGGACACCGGGGAGCTGTTTTTT.